This passage covers 25 T cell receptor beta chains from one sample sequenced in a study of T cell responses to AZD1222 COVID-19 vaccine (TCRdb year 2021). Library preparation used the immunoSEQ multiplex PCR assay. TCRdb stores this immuneACCESS table with in-frame sequences only. Part of the clones is absent; in the studies checked, under half of the shortfall reflects unresolved V genes, and no reason is known for the rest. Here the sample has about 190,000 clones; more than 75% occur a single time. The ten largest clones add up to over 0.85% of the sample. The time point label on this specimen signifies: baseline before first vaccination. The source was peripheral blood, collected on day 0 of AZD1222 vaccination. These receptors all come from an adult in good health.

This clone is a singleton in its sample. The V and J genes are TRBV29-1 and TRBJ2-1; no reliable D call. Trimming cost V 4 bases and J 4 bases, with 2 bases left between them. Germline CDR1 reads SQVTM; CDR2 reads ANQGSEA. This CDR3 is built from 10 residues. The CDR3 loop reads CSVAYNEQFF. DNA for the CDR3: TGCAGCGTTGCTTACAATGAGCAGTTCTTC.

This chain joins TRBV4-3 and TRBJ1-1, with D unresolved. V was pared by 0 bases and J by 4 bases, with 12 bases between. This CDR3 has 15 amino acids. CDR1 is LGHNA, CDR2 YSLEER, per germline. CDR3 protein: CASSQDEGGGTEAFF. The CDR3 bases are TGCGCCAGCAGCCAAGATGAGGGAGGTGGCACTGAAGCTTTCTTT.

In its sample, this clone was seen a few times. This chain uses TRBV3-1 (or the pseudogene TRBV3-2) with TRBJ2-1; 12 positions agree with TRBD2. CDR1 and CDR2 (germline): LGHDT, YNNKEL (reference sequence). The ends lost 3 bases at V and 4 bases at J; junction bases unmatched: 13. The CDR3 covers 19 residues. In DNA, the CDR3 is TGTGCCAGCAGCCAGAACGAGCGACTAGCGGGAGTAAGGTACAATGAGCAGTTCTTC. Translation: CASSQNERLAGVRYNEQFF.

This chain joins TRBV15 and TRBJ1-1; 7 bases fit TRBD1. Germline CDR1 and CDR2: LNHNV and YYDKDF (reference sequence). The length of the CDR3 is 14 residues. The V gene end was trimmed by 1 base and the J gene end by 7 bases; junction bases not matched to a gene: 6. Written as DNA, the CDR3 is TGTGCCACCAGCAGAGCCTTGACAGGGTATGAAGCTTTCTTT. Translated, it gives CATSRALTGYEAFF.

The gene calls are TRBV10-3 and TRBJ2-7; perhaps TRBD2 as D (6 bases). The germline V gene encodes CDR1 ENHRY and CDR2 SYGVKD. The length of the CDR3 is 13 residues. V shed 4 bases and J shed 3 bases, with 10 bases lying between them. The CDR3 nucleotides are TGTGCCATCAGTGCGGGACTCCGCTACGAGCAGTACTTC. Its translation: CAISAGLRYEQYF.

The chain joins TRBV7-6 to TRBJ1-1; D ambiguous. CDR1 SGHVS and CDR2 FNYEAQ come from the germline V gene. This CDR3 spans 14 amino acids. The V gene lost 4 bases and the J gene lost 1 base, with 10 bases spanning the gap. The CDR3 region is CASSSYSANTEAFF. CDR3 bases: TGTGCCAGCAGCTCTTATTCAGCGAACACTGAAGCTTTCTTT.

The chain uses TRBV7-8 and TRBJ2-2; TRBD2 matches at 9 bases. V trimming: 5 bases; J trimming: 3 bases; junction bases outside the gene matches: 4. The CDR3 has 15 residues. Germline-derived CDR1 and CDR2 are SGHVS and FQNEAQ. In DNA form, the CDR3 reads TGTGCCAGCAGCCCGCGGGGGGGGGACACCGGGGAGCTGTTTTTT. Encoded protein: CASSPRGGDTGELFF.

V gene TRBV6-1 combines with J gene TRBJ2-1; no firm D call. This CDR3 has 15 residues. Germline V gives CDR1 MNHNS, CDR2 SASEGT. The V and J ends lost 5 bases and 1 base respectively, with 12 bases between them. The CDR3 coding sequence is TGTGCCAGCAGTTCCCAATTGGGTTCCTACAATGAGCAGTTCTTC. Translated: CASSSQLGSYNEQFF.

The chain links TRBV24-1 to TRBJ2-1; D call uncertain. The CDR3 runs 15 residues. Deletions cut 4 bases from V and 8 bases from J, with 17 bases between. Germline V gives CDR1 KGHDR, CDR2 SFDVKD. The CDR3 region has the DNA TGTGCCACCAGTGAGATAGGAAGCCCAAGCGATGAGCAGTTCTTC. It is translated as CATSEIGSPSDEQFF.

This clone was recorded only once. The V gene is TRBV12-5, the J gene TRBJ2-5, with TRBD1 identical over 12 bases. V lost 2 bases, J lost 5 bases, and 6 bases stayed unmatched. CDR1 and CDR2 from the germline V gene are LGHNT and FRNRAP. The CDR3 runs 16 residues. In DNA, the CDR3 is TGTGCTAGTGGTTTGTTCGGGACAGGGGGCAGGGAGACCCAGTACTTC. Translating it yields CASGLFGTGGRETQYF.

The gene calls are TRBV11-2 and TRBJ2-3; D not certain. CDR3 length equals 15 residues. V was cut by 4 bases and J by 3 bases, with 14 bases left in between. The germline V gene has CDR1 SGHAT and CDR2 FQNNGV. CDR3: CASSWPWLGTDTQYF. CDR3 DNA sequence: TGTGCCAGCAGCTGGCCATGGCTGGGGACAGATACGCAGTATTTT.

The gene calls are TRBV5-1 and TRBJ1-1; D is unresolved. Trimming shortened V by 7 bases and J by 2 bases, and 12 bases separated the two germline ends. Germline V gene data show CDR1 as SGHRS and CDR2 as YFSETQ. The CDR3 extends over 13 amino acids. The CDR3: CASGREGNTEAFF. CDR3 sequence (DNA): TGCGCCAGCGGGAGGGAGGGCAACACTGAAGCTTTCTTT.

The V and J genes are TRBV14 and TRBJ1-5; D uncertain. The CDR3 consists of 12 residues. Germline CDR1 is SGHDN and CDR2 is FVKESK. The V and J ends lost 4 bases and 9 bases respectively, with 10 bases between them. The CDR3 nucleotides read TGTGCCAGCAGCCCCTCCGATGGGCCCCAGCATTTT. Amino acids: CASSPSDGPQHF.

The V gene is TRBV5-4, the J gene TRBJ1-1, with D perhaps matching TRBD1 (5 bases). CDR1 SGHNT and CDR2 YYREEE come from the germline V gene (reference sequence). V gave up 4 bases and J gave up 0 bases, with 16 bases separating them. The CDR3 length is 16 residues. The CDR3 region has the DNA TGTGCCAGCAGCGTAGGGACCGATTACATGAACACTGAAGCTTTCTTT. Protein sequence: CASSVGTDYMNTEAFF.

As DNA, the CDR3 is TGTGCCAGCAGCCAAGGTCTGTCGGGGAGAGAACTGTTTTTT. The encoded protein is CASSQGLSGRELFF. The V gene is TRBV14, the J gene TRBJ1-4; the D is unclear. Germline lookup yields CDR1 SGHDN and CDR2 FVKESK. V was trimmed by 1 base and J by 12 bases, leaving 15 bases between them. This CDR3 contains 14 residues.

The chain uses TRBV5-1 and TRBJ2-6; 11 bases are a match to TRBD1. The CDR3 is 20 residues long. Losses at the gene ends were 0 bases for V and 1 base for J; bases not matched to a gene: 9. Germline loops: CDR1 SGHRS, CDR2 YFSETQ. The CDR3 is CASSLGTGGALGSGANVLTF. In DNA form, the CDR3 reads TGCGCCAGCAGCTTGGGGACAGGGGGCGCCTTGGGTTCTGGGGCCAACGTCCTGACTTTC.

The V and J genes are TRBV5-6 and TRBJ2-7; D unclear. The CDR3 length is 15 residues. Germline V gives CDR1 SGHDT, CDR2 YYEEEE. Trimming removed 4 bases from V and 2 bases from J, with 16 bases in between. In DNA, the CDR3 is TGTGCCAGCAGCCTCAGCCGCCTCCGCCCCTACGAGCAGTACTTC. It specifies CASSLSRLRPYEQYF. Full variable domain (missing parts from reference TRBV5-6 and TRBJ2-7): DAGVTQSPTHLIKTRGQQVTLRCSPKSGHDTVSWYQQALGQGPQFIFQYYEEEERQRGNFPDRFSGHQFPNYSSELNVNALLLGDSALYLCASSLSRLRPYEQYFGPGTRLTVT.

Remarks on this clone: The same CDR3 also results from other DNA sequences found in this sample. The chain is built from TRBV7-2 and TRBJ2-3, with D hard to call. This CDR3 has 14 residues. Germline lookup yields CDR1 SGHTA and CDR2 FQGNSA. Trimming took off 1 base at V and 0 bases at J, with 5 bases between the two ends. CDR3 bases: TGTGCCAGCAGCTTAGTCCGGAGCACAGATACGCAGTATTTT. Protein: CASSLVRSTDTQYF.

The chain uses TRBV28 and TRBJ2-1; D perhaps matches TRBD2 (5 bases). The length of the CDR3 is 15 residues. The ends were cut back, 6 bases at V and 7 bases at J, with 19 bases in the middle. Per germline, CDR1 MDHEN and CDR2 SYDVKM. CDR3: CASSPSSQTGNEQFF. CDR3 coding DNA: TGTGCCAGCAGCCCCTCGAGCCAGACGGGGAATGAGCAGTTCTTC. The whole variable domain, remainder taken from reference TRBV28 and TRBJ2-1, is DVKVTQSSRYLVKRTGEKVFLECVQDMDHENMFWYRQDPGLGLRLIYFSYDVKMKEKGDIPEGYSVSREKKERFSLILESASTNQTSMYLCASSPSSQTGNEQFFGPGTRLTVL.

The V call is TRBV12-5, the J call TRBJ1-6; the D gene is possibly TRBD1 (5 bases). This CDR3 comprises 22 residues. V dropped 4 bases and J dropped 0 bases, with 28 bases sitting between them. The germline V gene has CDR1 LGHNT and CDR2 FRNRAP. The CDR3 region is CASGSVGGSSTTVSSYNSPLHF. CDR3 nucleotide sequence: TGTGCTAGTGGTTCCGTTGGGGGTTCGTCTACGACAGTTAGCTCCTATAATTCACCCCTCCACTTT.

This rearrangement joins TRBV5-4 to TRBJ1-1; TRBD1 is a possible D gene (5 bases). The germline V gene encodes CDR1 SGHNT and CDR2 YYREEE (reference sequence). Trimming shortened V by 0 bases and J by 3 bases, and 9 bases separated the two germline ends. CDR3 length: 14 residues. CDR3 protein: CASSLGGRDTEAFF. CDR3 DNA sequence: TGTGCCAGCAGCTTGGGGGGCAGGGACACTGAAGCTTTCTTT.

The chain uses TRBV19 and TRBJ2-5, with 10 positions matching TRBD1. This CDR3 contains 15 residues. Germline V lookup: CDR1 LNHDA, CDR2 SQIVND (reference sequence). J lost 5 bases, V lost 5 bases, and 8 bases had no gene match. CDR3 protein: CASSPSPGQGETQYF. The DNA of the CDR3 is TGTGCCAGTAGTCCTTCGCCGGGACAGGGGGAGACCCAGTACTTC.

The CDR3 sequence is CASRIREQETQYF. DNA of the CDR3: TGCGCCAGCAGGATCCGGGAGCAAGAGACCCAGTACTTC. V and J are TRBV5-1 and TRBJ2-5; D is possibly TRBD2 (6 bases). Trimming shortened V by 5 bases and J by 2 bases, and 10 bases separated the two germline ends. Germline CDR1 is SGHRS and CDR2 is YFSETQ. CDR3 length: 13 amino acids.

The V gene is TRBV19, the J gene TRBJ1-1; the D is unclear. This CDR3 spans 12 amino acids. V was pared by 7 bases and J by 6 bases, with 12 bases between. CDR1 is LNHDA, CDR2 SQIVND, per germline (reference sequence). DNA for the CDR3: TGTGCCAGTACAGGCACCCATTCTGAAGCTTTCTTT. Protein sequence: CASTGTHSEAFF.

This clone was observed a handful of times. This chain connects TRBV10-3 to TRBJ1-2, with TRBD1 matching over 12 bases. Germline V gene sequence: CDR1 ENHRY, CDR2 SYGVKD. This CDR3 is 16 amino acids long. Germline trimming cut 5 bases from V and 3 bases from J; bases unmatched to any gene: 7. CDR3 region: CAISRDRGQGDYGYTF. The CDR3 DNA reads as TGTGCCATCAGTCGGGACAGGGGGCAAGGGGACTATGGCTACACCTTC.